The entry below describes one T cell receptor beta chain. Its target is not known. This entry is derived from a study of T cell responses to AZD1222 COVID-19 vaccine. Clones were sequenced by immunoSEQ multiplex PCR, and TCRdb holds only the in-frame ones, with some missing. The sample consists of approximately 50,000 clones, 75% to 90% of them appearing once. Study-wide findings and caveats: Among the donors, most were white British and more were female, and clonal diversity was possibly underestimated. Unmutated regions of variants are reportedly targeted by nearly half of spike-specific TCRs.

The CDR3 is 10 residues long. Germline V gene data show CDR1 as SQVTM and CDR2 as ANQGSEA. V was clipped by 6 bases and J by 5 bases; unmatched bases: 1. The chain carries TRBV29-1 and TRBJ2-7, with 7 bases fitting TRBD1. The specimen was peripheral blood, collected 28 days after the second AZD1222 dose. The sequence derives from an adult who received the AZD1222 COVID-19 vaccine. The CDR3: CSVGTDEQYF. DNA of the CDR3: TGCAGCGTGGGGACAGACGAGCAGTACTTC.